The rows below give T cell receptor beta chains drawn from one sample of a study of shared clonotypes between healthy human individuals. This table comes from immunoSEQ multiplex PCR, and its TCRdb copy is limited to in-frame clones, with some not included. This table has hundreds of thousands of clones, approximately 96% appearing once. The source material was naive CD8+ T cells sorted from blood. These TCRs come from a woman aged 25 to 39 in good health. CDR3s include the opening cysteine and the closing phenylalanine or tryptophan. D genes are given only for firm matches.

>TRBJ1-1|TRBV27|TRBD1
CASSPGQAGTEAFF
TGTGCCAGCAGTCCTGGACAGGCAGGCACTGAAGCTTTCTTT
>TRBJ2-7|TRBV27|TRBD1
CASSLRQGVNTYEQYF
TGTGCCAGCAGTTTAAGGCAGGGGGTCAATACCTACGAGCAGTACTTC
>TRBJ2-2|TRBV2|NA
CASSESRRQYTGELFF
TGTGCCAGCAGTGAATCTAGGCGACAGTACACCGGGGAGCTGTTTTTT
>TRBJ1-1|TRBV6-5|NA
CASSYRDTVTLRAFF
TGTGCCAGCAGTTACCGCGACACGGTTACACTGAGAGCTTTCTTT
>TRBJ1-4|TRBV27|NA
CASSFQLNEKLFF
TGTGCCAGCAGTTTTCAGCTTAATGAAAAACTGTTTTTT
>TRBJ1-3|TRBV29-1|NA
CSATLENTIYF
TGCAGCGCAACCTTAGAAAACACCATATATTTT
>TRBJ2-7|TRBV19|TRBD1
CASSAGTGTYEQYF
TGTGCCAGTAGTGCGGGGACAGGGACCTACGAGCAGTACTTC
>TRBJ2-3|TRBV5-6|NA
CASSADTDTQYF
TGTGCCAGCAGCGCAGACACAGATACGCAGTATTTT
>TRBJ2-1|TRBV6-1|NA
CASSELILAQPDNEQFF
TGTGCCAGCAGTGAACTGATTCTAGCTCAACCCGACAATGAGCAGTTCTTC
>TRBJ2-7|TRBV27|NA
CASSLRQSNNEQYF
TGTGCCAGCAGTCTCCGACAGTCTAACAACGAGCAGTACTTC